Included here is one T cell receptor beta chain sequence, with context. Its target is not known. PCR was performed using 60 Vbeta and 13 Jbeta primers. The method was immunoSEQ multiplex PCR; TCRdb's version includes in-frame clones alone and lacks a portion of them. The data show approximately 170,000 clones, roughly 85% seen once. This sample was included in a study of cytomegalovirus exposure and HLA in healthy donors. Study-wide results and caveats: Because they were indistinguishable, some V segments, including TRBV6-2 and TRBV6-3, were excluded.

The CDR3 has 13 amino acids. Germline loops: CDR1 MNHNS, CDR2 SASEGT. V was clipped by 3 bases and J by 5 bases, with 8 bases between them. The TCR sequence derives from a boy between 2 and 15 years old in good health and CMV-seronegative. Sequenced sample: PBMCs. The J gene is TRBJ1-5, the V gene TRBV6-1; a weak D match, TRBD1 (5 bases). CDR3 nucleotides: TGTGCCAGCAGTGACAGGGCATATCAGCCCCAGCATTTT. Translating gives CASSDRAYQPQHF.